The text below deals with one T cell receptor beta chain. Since all of the isolated RNA was reverse transcribed, expressed TCRB transcripts were what got sequenced. Naive, central memory and regulatory T cell samples averaged roughly 3.7 million reads. Data came from immunoSEQ multiplex PCR; TCRdb stores just in-frame clones and leaves some out. The sample consists of around 430,000 clones, approximately 28% of them appearing once. Cell sorting via CD45RO/CCR7/CD25/CD127/CD95/CD27 was performed to obtain CD4+ naive, central memory, regulatory and stem cell-like memory cells. CDR1 is MNHEY and CDR2 is SVGAGI in the germline V gene. This CDR3 has 13 amino acids. Trimming removed 6 bases at V and 4 bases at J, with 10 bases between. This sample stems from a study of beta chain features in type 1 diabetes.

The chain recombines TRBV6-5 with TRBJ1-3, with D perhaps TRBD1 (5 bases). Sequenced: naive CD4+ T cells from blood. This receptor was taken from a man aged 18 to 35 in good health. The CDR3 loop is CASRRDVGNTIYF. CDR3 nucleotides: TGTGCCAGCAGACGGGACGTCGGAAACACCATATATTTT.